Below, one TCR beta chain is given with its context. V was shortened by 6 bases and J by 3 bases, with 9 bases between the two germline ends. This CDR3 has 13 residues. CDR1 MDHEN and CDR2 SYDVKM come from the germline V gene. TCRdb passed the RT-PCR reads through MiXCR, listing each CDR3 protein once. In the table there are around 600,000 distinct CDR3 sequences, around 10% of which are singletons. The sample comes from a study of response to subunit inactivated influenza vaccine. These data were also reused for a study on T cells expressing NK-cell markers. As that report states: For TCR beta, cDNA was produced by 5'RACE template switching with UMIs.

V and J are TRBV28 and TRBJ1-5; D is uncertain. The source of this sequence is a man aged 45-65 years who received an inactivated influenza vaccine. The sequences come from PBMCs from blood, collected on the day of vaccination. This chain's CDR3 is CASRDTVNQPQHF. CDR3 coding DNA: TGTGCCAGCAGAGACACCGTCAATCAGCCCCAGCATTTT.